These 28 T cell receptor beta chains originate from one sample sequenced in a study of T cell responses to AZD1222 COVID-19 vaccine (dated by TCRdb to the early 2020s). What the time point label conveys for this sample: baseline before first vaccination. Library preparation employed the immunoSEQ multiplex PCR assay. TCRdb obtained this table from immuneACCESS and retained in-frame rearrangements with V and J assigned. These tables miss some clones; where compared with another copy, unresolved V genes account for less than half of the shortfall, and the remainder is unexplained. The table for this sample lists around 90,000 clones; over 75% of them were counted only once. The ten biggest clones cover approximately 12% of the sample. The specimen comprised peripheral blood, sampled on day 0 of AZD1222 vaccination. All receptors come from an adult in good health.

This chain links TRBV6-4 with TRBJ1-5, with 7 bases fitting TRBD1. Germline-derived CDR1 and CDR2 are MRHNA and SNTAGT. This CDR3 spans 15 amino acids. Germline trimming cut 6 bases from V and 0 bases from J; bases unmatched to any gene: 5. The CDR3 loop is CASRARQGSNQPQHF. In DNA form, the CDR3 reads TGTGCCAGCAGGGCTAGACAGGGTAGCAATCAGCCCCAGCATTTT.

J is TRBJ2-1 and V is TRBV7-2; the D gene is possibly TRBD1 (6 bases). CDR3 length: 14 amino acids. Per germline, CDR1 SGHTA and CDR2 FQGNSA. V lost 7 bases to trimming and J lost 5 bases, with 15 bases between them. CDR3 DNA: TGTGCCAGCACTCCGGACAGACTCAACAATGAGCAGTTCTTC. It encodes CASTPDRLNNEQFF. The whole variable domain, remainder taken from reference TRBV7-2 and TRBJ2-1, is GAGVSQSPSNKVTEKGKDVELRCDPISGHTALYWYRQSLGQGLEFLIYFQGNSAPDKSGLPSDRFSAERTGGSVSTLTIQRTQQEDSAVYLCASTPDRLNNEQFFGPGTRLTVL.

V and J are TRBV30 and TRBJ2-3; D is tentatively TRBD1 or TRBD2 (6 bases each). Trimming pared 0 bases from V and 1 base from J, leaving 11 bases between. This CDR3 has 15 residues. Germline CDR1 and CDR2: GTSNPN and SVGIG (reference sequence). CDR3 nucleotide sequence: TGTGCCTGGAGTGTAAGGGGGGTACGCACAGATACGCAGTATTTT. As protein: CAWSVRGVRTDTQYF.

The rearrangement joins TRBV3-1 (or the pseudogene TRBV3-2) to TRBJ1-3, with 8 bases that match TRBD1. The CDR3 covers 15 residues. V lost 3 bases, J lost 5 bases, and 6 bases stayed unmatched. CDR1 is LGHDT, CDR2 YNNKEL, per germline (reference sequence). The DNA of the CDR3 is TGTGCCAGCAGCCACAGACAGGGGTTGAGAAACACCATATATTTT. It yields the protein CASSHRQGLRNTIYF.

This chain uses TRBV19 with TRBJ1-4; D is perhaps TRBD1 (5 bases). Germline CDR1 is LNHDA and CDR2 is SQIVND (reference sequence). The CDR3 totals 15 residues. The germline V and J ends were trimmed by 4 bases and 0 bases, with 9 bases remaining between them. For the CDR3, the DNA is TGTGCCAGTAGTAGCACAGGTGCAACTAATGAAAAACTGTTTTTT. It specifies CASSSTGATNEKLFF.

The V call is TRBV27, the J call TRBJ1-3, with 7 nucleotides matching TRBD1. CDR1 is MNHEY and CDR2 is SMNVEV in the germline V gene (reference sequence). The length of the CDR3 is 16 residues. The trim removed 2 bases at V and 2 bases at J, leaving 6 bases unmatched. The CDR3 loop reads CASSLLRDRTGNTIYF. The CDR3 coding sequence is TGTGCCAGCAGTTTACTCCGGGACAGAACTGGAAACACCATATATTTT.

V and J are TRBV3-1 (or the pseudogene TRBV3-2) and TRBJ1-1, with D uncertain. The ends were cut back, 3 bases at V and 1 base at J, with 9 bases in the middle. The germline gives CDR1 LGHDT, CDR2 YNNKEL (reference sequence). CDR3 length: 14 residues. CDR3 nucleotide sequence: TGTGCCAGCAGCCACCTTACAGCGAACACTGAAGCTTTCTTT. Translating it yields CASSHLTANTEAFF.

The CDR3 sequence: CASAGFRNSPLHF. The CDR3 coding sequence is TGTGCCAGCGCGGGGTTTCGGAATTCACCCCTCCACTTT. The V call is TRBV9, the J call TRBJ1-6, with D uncertain. This CDR3 is built from 13 residues. The ends were cut back, 7 bases at V and 7 bases at J, with 12 bases in the middle. Germline CDR1 SGDLS, CDR2 YYNGEE.

J is TRBJ2-2 and V is TRBV5-1; TRBD2 agrees at 8 bases. With 3 bases clipped from V and 3 bases from J, the junction kept 7 bases outside the gene matches. Germline-derived CDR1 and CDR2 are SGHRS and YFSETQ. The CDR3 consists of 16 residues. CDR3 coding DNA: TGCGCCAGCAGCTCTACTAGCGGTCGAGACACCGGGGAGCTGTTTTTT. Its translation is CASSSTSGRDTGELFF. Supplemented by reference TRBV5-1 and TRBJ2-2, the full variable domain reads KAGVTQTPRYLIKTRGQQVTLSCSPISGHRSVSWYQQTPGQGLQFLFEYFSETQRNKGNFPGRFSGRQFSNSRSEMNVSTLELGDSALYLCASSSTSGRDTGELFFGEGSRLTVL.

The chain joins TRBV6-5 to TRBJ2-7; 9 positions match TRBD2. Looked up from germline, CDR1 is MNHEY and CDR2 is SVGAGI. The CDR3 extends over 16 amino acids. J gave up 2 bases and V 2 bases, and 7 bases lay outside the gene matches. The CDR3 DNA follows: TGTGCCAGCAGTTACACGCATCTAGCGGGGCCCTACGAGCAGTACTTC. This sequence encodes CASSYTHLAGPYEQYF.

The chain joins TRBV7-8 to TRBJ2-7; D may be TRBD1 (5 bases). Looked up from germline, CDR1 is SGHVS and CDR2 is FQNEAQ. The CDR3 runs to 13 residues. The ends were cut back, 5 bases at V and 1 base at J, with 9 bases in the middle. CDR3 amino acids: CASSVTESYEQYF. CDR3 bases: TGTGCCAGCAGCGTGACAGAATCCTACGAGCAGTACTTC.

This rearrangement joins TRBV6-4 to TRBJ1-1; 9 bases fit TRBD1. With V trimmed by 6 bases and J by 5 bases, 7 bases remained unmatched. The CDR3 length is 14 residues. Germline V gives CDR1 MRHNA, CDR2 SNTAGT. The CDR3: CASRRDREGTEAFF. The CDR3 DNA is TGTGCCAGCAGGAGGGACAGGGAAGGGACTGAAGCTTTCTTT.

This clone came up a few times. V gene TRBV30 combines with J gene TRBJ1-2; D is unclear. CDR3 length: 13 amino acids. V was pared by 4 bases and J by 4 bases, with 13 bases between. The germline V gene encodes CDR1 GTSNPN and CDR2 SVGIG (reference sequence). The CDR3 DNA sequence: TGTGCCTGGACCCCCGGGAGTGGCTATGGCTACACCTTC. Translation: CAWTPGSGYGYTF. The full variable domain, its missing parts supplied by reference TRBV30 and TRBJ1-2, is SQTIHQWPATLVQPVGSPLSLECTVEGTSNPNLYWYRQAAGRGLQLLFYSVGIGQISSEVPQNLSASRPQDRQFILSSKKLLLSDSGFYLCAWTPGSGYGYTFGSGTRLTVV.

The chain links TRBV6-6 to TRBJ1-1, with D tentatively TRBD1 (5 bases). Trimming took off 6 bases at V and 1 base at J, with 15 bases between the two ends. Per germline, CDR1 MNHNY and CDR2 SVGAGI (reference sequence). The CDR3 length is 15 residues. CDR3: CASRDPGGRNTEAFF. CDR3 coding DNA: TGTGCCAGCAGGGACCCGGGGGGTCGGAACACTGAAGCTTTCTTT.

The chain employs TRBV5-1 and TRBJ2-3, with D possibly called TRBD1 or TRBD2 (5 bases each). This CDR3 has 16 residues. CDR1 and CDR2 from the germline V gene are SGHRS and YFSETQ. The V end was cut by 1 base, the J end by 6 bases, with 18 bases between. The chain's CDR3 is CASSLSRGRWGDTQYF. The CDR3 DNA reads as TGCGCCAGCAGCTTGTCCCGGGGACGGTGGGGGGATACGCAGTATTTT.

Regarding this clone: The sample holds other DNA sequences that translate to the same CDR3. The chain links TRBV20-1 to TRBJ1-2; D is unresolved. The CDR3 extends over 10 amino acids. Germline CDR1 and CDR2: DFQATT and SNEGSKA (reference sequence). Trimming removed 3 bases at V and 7 bases at J, with 6 bases between. The CDR3 nucleotides read TGCAGTGCTAGGGCAGTTGGCTACACCTTC. Translating it yields CSARAVGYTF.

This chain connects TRBV19 to TRBJ2-7; 10 bases align to TRBD1. Germline CDR1 is LNHDA and CDR2 is SQIVND (reference sequence). The CDR3 runs to 13 residues. Trimming took 6 bases from V and 3 from J; bases not matched to a gene: 2. The CDR3 reads CASSGTGVYEQYF. The DNA for the CDR3 is TGTGCCAGTAGCGGGACAGGGGTCTACGAGCAGTACTTC.

The chain uses TRBV30 and TRBJ1-1, with a tentative D call TRBD1 (6 bases). V lost 4 bases and J 5 bases, leaving 11 bases between the germline ends. This CDR3 region has 12 residues. In germline, CDR1 is GTSNPN, CDR2 SVGIG (reference sequence). DNA of the CDR3: TGTGCCTGGAAAAGAGGGACAACTGAAGCTTTCTTT. Protein product: CAWKRGTTEAFF.

This rearrangement joins TRBV5-1 to TRBJ1-4, with a weak D call TRBD1 (6 bases). V lost 6 bases and J lost 4, with 13 bases in between. Per the germline V gene, CDR1 is SGHRS and CDR2 is YFSETQ. The CDR3 length is 14 residues. The CDR3 reads CASNWGGFNEKLFF. The CDR3 region has the DNA TGCGCCAGCAATTGGGGGGGCTTTAATGAAAAACTGTTTTTT.

In this sample, this clone turned up a few times. The V and J genes are TRBV12-3 or TRBV12-4 and TRBJ1-2; D ambiguous. The CDR3 consists of 12 residues. V was clipped by 1 base and J by 4 bases, with 4 bases between them. This CDR3 reads CASSLDLYGYTF. The CDR3 DNA follows: TGTGCCAGCAGTTTAGACCTCTATGGCTACACCTTC.

The V gene is TRBV10-3, the J gene TRBJ1-1; maybe TRBD1 (5 bases). Trimming removed 0 bases from V and 1 base from J, with 9 bases in between. CDR3 size: 15 residues. Germline assignment: CDR1 ENHRY and CDR2 SYGVKD. The CDR3 DNA is TGTGCCATCAGTGAGTCCGGGGGAAAGAACACTGAAGCTTTCTTT. Its protein is CAISESGGKNTEAFF.

V usage is TRBV5-4 and J usage is TRBJ2-6; weak D call: TRBD2 (7 bases). The ends were cut back, 7 bases at V and 4 bases at J, with 21 bases in the middle. Germline lookup yields CDR1 SGHNT and CDR2 YYREEE (reference sequence). The CDR3 runs to 17 residues. The CDR3 spells CASAQKAGAFGANVLTF. CDR3 coding DNA: TGTGCCAGCGCCCAGAAGGCGGGGGCGTTCGGGGCCAACGTCCTGACTTTC.

V gene TRBV5-6 combines with J gene TRBJ2-3, with unresolved D. The germline CDR1 and CDR2 sequences are SGHDT and YYEEEE. V lost 5 bases and J lost 1, with 11 bases in between. The CDR3 is 14 residues long. The CDR3 DNA reads TGTGCCAGCAGTTTACCAGACGGCACAGATACGCAGTATTTT. It specifies CASSLPDGTDTQYF.

This clone was recorded a few times. The rearrangement links TRBV27 to TRBJ1-1; D is unclear. V was trimmed by 0 bases and J by 0 bases, leaving 8 bases between them. Looked up from germline, CDR1 is MNHEY and CDR2 is SMNVEV (reference sequence). CDR3 size: 15 residues. Here the CDR3 DNA reads TGTGCCAGCAGTTTATCCAGTCAAATGAACACTGAAGCTTTCTTT. Translation: CASSLSSQMNTEAFF.

This rearrangement joins TRBV7-6 to TRBJ2-7; possibly TRBD1 or TRBD2 for D (6 bases each). The CDR3 runs to 13 residues. The ends were cut back, 1 base at V and 7 bases at J, with 11 bases in the middle. CDR1 and CDR2 from the germline V gene are SGHVS and FNYEAQ. CDR3 nucleotide sequence: TGTGCCAGCAGCTTAGACAGGGCGGGGGAGCAGTACTTC. It specifies CASSLDRAGEQYF.

The chain employs TRBV5-1 and TRBJ2-5, with 9 bases identical to TRBD2. From germline, CDR1 is SGHRS and CDR2 YFSETQ. The CDR3 extends over 16 amino acids. V trimming: 5 bases; J trimming: 2 bases; junction bases outside the gene matches: 10. The CDR3 DNA is TGCGCCAGCAGACTACTTAGCGGGGGTCAACAAGAGACCCAGTACTTC. Its protein product is CASRLLSGGQQETQYF.

The chain couples TRBV15 to TRBJ2-3, with 10 bases that match TRBD2. Trimming at V came to 5 bases and at J to 0 bases, leaving 11 bases not matched to a gene. The length of the CDR3 is 18 residues. CDR1 LNHNV and CDR2 YYDKDF come from the germline V gene (reference sequence). CDR3 in DNA: TGTGCCACCAGCTCCCCTAAACTAGCGGGGACTAGCACAGATACGCAGTATTTT. Translated, it gives CATSSPKLAGTSTDTQYF. Combining the CDR3 with reference TRBV15 and TRBJ2-3 gives the whole variable domain DAMVIQNPRYQVTQFGKPVTLSCSQTLNHNVMYWYQQKSSQAPKLLFHYYDKDFNNEADTPDNFQSRRPNTSFCFLDIRSPGLGDTAMYLCATSSPKLAGTSTDTQYFGPGTRLTVL.

The V call is TRBV11-2, the J call TRBJ2-1; possibly TRBD1 for D (6 bases). Germline assignment: CDR1 SGHAT and CDR2 FQNNGV. The length of the CDR3 is 14 residues. Between the trimmed V and J ends, which lost 5 bases and 6 bases, there was a span of 14 bases. For the CDR3, the DNA is TGTGCCAGCAGCGACTCAGGGGCTGGCAATGAGCAGTTCTTC. Protein: CASSDSGAGNEQFF.